This TCR beta chain was recorded in a study of T cell responses to AZD1222 COVID-19 vaccine. Some clones are missing from TCRdb's copy, which holds only in-frame ones; the method was immunoSEQ multiplex PCR. The table includes fewer than 85,000 clones, 83% detected once. On this clone itself: Its antigen is undetermined.

Per the germline V gene, CDR1 is MDHEN and CDR2 is SYDVKM. The CDR3 has 15 residues. V gave up 6 bases and J gave up 7 bases, with 18 bases separating them. The study's findings and limits: Repertoire sampling happened only post peak T cell response. Spike was spanned by vaccine-associated CD4 TCRs, which were dominant at 160-218 and 743-854.

The source of this sequence is an adult who received the AZD1222 COVID-19 vaccine. The chain has TRBV28 and TRBJ2-2; perhaps TRBD2 as D (6 bases). The material was peripheral blood, obtained 28 days after the second AZD1222 dose. In DNA, the CDR3 is TGTGCCAGCAGGGGAGGACAAGGGCGCGACGGGGAGCTGTTTTTT. Encoded protein: CASRGGQGRDGELFF.